This note documents a single TCR beta chain sequence. The sample is drawn from a study of blood T cell repertoires in COVID-19. Study overall: Some COVID-19 samples were acute and others convalescent; all came from the United States, Italy and Spain. Nucleic acid was either cDNA or gDNA, and it came from T cells, B-cell-depleted T cells, or PBMCs.

Trimming removed 5 bases from V and 3 bases from J, with 8 bases in between. CDR3 length equals 12 residues. TCRdb's table, derived via immunoSEQ multiplex PCR, lists solely in-frame clones and lacks some. The table records 85,000 to 90,000 clones, around 86% of them present only once. Sequencing input: peripheral blood. The receptor comes from a human donor in a cohort sampled during active COVID-19. The chain has TRBV12-3 or TRBV12-4 and TRBJ2-7; weak D call: TRBD1 (6 bases). CDR3 coding DNA: TGTGCCAGCAGTGACAGGCTCTACGAGCAGTACTTC. This translates into CASSDRLYEQYF.